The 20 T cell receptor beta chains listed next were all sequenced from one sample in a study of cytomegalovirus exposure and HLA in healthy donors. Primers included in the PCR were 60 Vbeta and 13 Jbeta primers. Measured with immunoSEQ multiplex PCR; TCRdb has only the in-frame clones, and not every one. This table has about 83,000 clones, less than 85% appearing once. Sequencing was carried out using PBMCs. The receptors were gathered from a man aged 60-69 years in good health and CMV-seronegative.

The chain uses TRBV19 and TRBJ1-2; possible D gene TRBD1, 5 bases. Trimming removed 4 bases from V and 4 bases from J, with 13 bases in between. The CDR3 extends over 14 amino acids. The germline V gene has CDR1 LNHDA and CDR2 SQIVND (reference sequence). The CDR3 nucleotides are TGTGCCAGTAGTACCGGAGGGGCACCCTATGGCTACACCTTC. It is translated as CASSTGGAPYGYTF.

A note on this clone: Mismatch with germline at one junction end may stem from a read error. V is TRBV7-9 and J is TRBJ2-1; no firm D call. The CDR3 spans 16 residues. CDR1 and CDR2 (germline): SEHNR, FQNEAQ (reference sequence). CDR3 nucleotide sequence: TGTTCCAGCAGCTCGGTAAACTCACGGTCCTACAATGAGCAGTTCTTC. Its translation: CSSSSVNSRSYNEQFF.

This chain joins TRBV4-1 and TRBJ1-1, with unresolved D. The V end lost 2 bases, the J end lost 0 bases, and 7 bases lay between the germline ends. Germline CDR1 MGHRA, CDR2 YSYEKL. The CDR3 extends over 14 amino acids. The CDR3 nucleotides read TGCGCCAGCAGCCAAATTAATTTGAACACTGAAGCTTTCTTT. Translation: CASSQINLNTEAFF.

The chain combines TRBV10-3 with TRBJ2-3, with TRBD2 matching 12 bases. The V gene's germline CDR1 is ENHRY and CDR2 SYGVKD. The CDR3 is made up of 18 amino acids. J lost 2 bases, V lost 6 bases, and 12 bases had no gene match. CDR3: CAIRLDSLAGGLTDTQYF. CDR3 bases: TGTGCCATCAGGCTCGACTCACTAGCGGGGGGCCTCACAGATACGCAGTATTTT.

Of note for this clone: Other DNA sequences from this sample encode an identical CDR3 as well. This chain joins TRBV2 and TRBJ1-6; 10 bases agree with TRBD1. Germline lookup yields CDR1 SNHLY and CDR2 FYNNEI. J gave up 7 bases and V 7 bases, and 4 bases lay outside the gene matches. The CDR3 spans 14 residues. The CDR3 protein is CASNPDRGNSPLHF. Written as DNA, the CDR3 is TGTGCCAGCAACCCGGACAGGGGGAATTCACCCCTCCACTTT.

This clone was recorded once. CDR3 protein: CASSSRTGTVSPLHF. CDR3 nucleotides: TGCGCCAGCAGCTCCAGGACAGGGACGGTTTCACCCCTCCACTTT. The chain uses TRBV5-1 and TRBJ1-6; 8 bases fit TRBD1. Germline V gives CDR1 SGHRS, CDR2 YFSETQ. Trimming at V came to 3 bases and at J to 9 bases, leaving 8 bases not matched to a gene. The CDR3 covers 15 residues.

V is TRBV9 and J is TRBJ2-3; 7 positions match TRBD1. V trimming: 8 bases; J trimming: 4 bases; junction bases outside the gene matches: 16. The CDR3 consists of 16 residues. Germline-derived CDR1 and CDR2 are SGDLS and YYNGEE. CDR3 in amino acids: CASSRENRGSADTQYF. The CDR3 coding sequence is TGTGCCAGTAGTCGAGAAAACAGGGGTTCAGCAGATACGCAGTATTTT.

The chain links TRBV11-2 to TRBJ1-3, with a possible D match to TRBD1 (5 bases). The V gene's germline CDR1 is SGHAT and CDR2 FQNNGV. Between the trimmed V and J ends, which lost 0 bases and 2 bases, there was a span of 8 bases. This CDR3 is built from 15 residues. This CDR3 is CASSLDRAAGNTIYF. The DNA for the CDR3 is TGTGCCAGCAGCTTAGACAGGGCGGCTGGAAACACCATATATTTT.

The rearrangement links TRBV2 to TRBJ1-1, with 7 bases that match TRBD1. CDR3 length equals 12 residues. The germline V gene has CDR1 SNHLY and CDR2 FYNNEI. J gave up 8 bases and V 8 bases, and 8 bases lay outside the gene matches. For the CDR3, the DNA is TGTGCCAGCGGCCCCCGACAGGGAGAAGCTTTCTTT. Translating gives CASGPRQGEAFF.

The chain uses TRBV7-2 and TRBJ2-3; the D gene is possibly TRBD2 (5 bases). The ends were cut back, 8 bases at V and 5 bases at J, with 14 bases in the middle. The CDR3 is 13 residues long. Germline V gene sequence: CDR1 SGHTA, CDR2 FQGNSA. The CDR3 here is CASAKNRGDTQYF. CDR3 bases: TGTGCCAGCGCCAAAAACCGGGGAGATACGCAGTATTTT.

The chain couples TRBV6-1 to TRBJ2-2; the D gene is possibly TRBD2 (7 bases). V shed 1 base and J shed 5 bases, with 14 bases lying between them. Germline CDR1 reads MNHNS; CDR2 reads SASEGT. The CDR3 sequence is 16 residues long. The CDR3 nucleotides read TGTGCCAGCAGTGAAGGAGGGGGGGCGAGAACCGGGGAGCTGTTTTTT. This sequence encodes CASSEGGGARTGELFF.

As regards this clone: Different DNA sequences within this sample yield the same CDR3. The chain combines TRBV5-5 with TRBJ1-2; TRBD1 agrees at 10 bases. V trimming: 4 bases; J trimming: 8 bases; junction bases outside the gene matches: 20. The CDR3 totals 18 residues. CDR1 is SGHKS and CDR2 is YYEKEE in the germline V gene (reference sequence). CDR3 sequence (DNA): TGTGCCAGCAGCCCCGGAGGTGAGAGACAGGGGGCACTGGTCGGCTACACCTTC. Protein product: CASSPGGERQGALVGYTF.

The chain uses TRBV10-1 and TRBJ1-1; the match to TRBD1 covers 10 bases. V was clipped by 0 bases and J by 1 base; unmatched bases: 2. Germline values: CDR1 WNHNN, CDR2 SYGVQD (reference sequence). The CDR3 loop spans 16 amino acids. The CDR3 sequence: CASSESRTGGNTEAFF. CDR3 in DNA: TGCGCCAGCAGTGAGTCTCGGACAGGGGGGAACACTGAAGCTTTCTTT.

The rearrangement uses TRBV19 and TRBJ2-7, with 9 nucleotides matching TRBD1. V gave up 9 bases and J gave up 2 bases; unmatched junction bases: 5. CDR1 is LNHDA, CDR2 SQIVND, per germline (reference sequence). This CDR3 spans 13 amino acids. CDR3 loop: CASGDRVTYEQYF. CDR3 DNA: TGTGCCAGCGGGGACAGGGTAACCTACGAGCAGTACTTC. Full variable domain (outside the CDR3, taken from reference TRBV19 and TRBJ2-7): DGGITQSPKYLFRKEGQNVTLSCEQNLNHDAMYWYRQDPGQGLRLIYYSQIVNDFQKGDIAEGYSVSREKKESFPLTVTSAQKNPTAFYLCASGDRVTYEQYFGPGTRLTVT.

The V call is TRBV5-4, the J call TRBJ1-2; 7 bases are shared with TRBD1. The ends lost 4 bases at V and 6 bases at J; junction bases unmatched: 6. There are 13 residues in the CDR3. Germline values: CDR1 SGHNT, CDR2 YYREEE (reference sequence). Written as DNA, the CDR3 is TGTGCCAGCAGCCTGGTTGGACAGGATGGCTACACCTTC. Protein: CASSLVGQDGYTF.

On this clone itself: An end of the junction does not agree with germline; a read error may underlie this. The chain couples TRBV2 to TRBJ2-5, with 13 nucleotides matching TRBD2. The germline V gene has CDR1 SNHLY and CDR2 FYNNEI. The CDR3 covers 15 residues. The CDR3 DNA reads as TGTGCCAGCAATGAAGGGACTAGCGGGGTCAGGACCCAGTACTTC. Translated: CASNEGTSGVRTQYF.

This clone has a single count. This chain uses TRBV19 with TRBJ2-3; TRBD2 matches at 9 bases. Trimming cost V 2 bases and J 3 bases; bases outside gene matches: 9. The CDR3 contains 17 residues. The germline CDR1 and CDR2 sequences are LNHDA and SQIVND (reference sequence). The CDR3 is CASSIRGGAAGTDTQYF. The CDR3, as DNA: TGTGCCAGTAGTATACGCGGGGGGGCCGCCGGAACAGATACGCAGTATTTT.

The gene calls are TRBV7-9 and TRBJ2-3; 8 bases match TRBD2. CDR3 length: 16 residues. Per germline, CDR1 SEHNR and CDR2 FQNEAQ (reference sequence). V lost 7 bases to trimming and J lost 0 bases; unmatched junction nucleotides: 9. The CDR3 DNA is TGTGCCAGCAACGAGCGGGGGAAAACTAGCACAGATACGCAGTATTTT. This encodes CASNERGKTSTDTQYF.

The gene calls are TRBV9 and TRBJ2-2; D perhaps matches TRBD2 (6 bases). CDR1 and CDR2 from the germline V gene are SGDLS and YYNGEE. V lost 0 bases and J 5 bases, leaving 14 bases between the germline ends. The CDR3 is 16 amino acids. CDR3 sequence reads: CASSVVGTGGTGELFF. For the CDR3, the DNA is TGTGCCAGCAGCGTAGTGGGAACCGGAGGGACCGGGGAGCTGTTTTTT.

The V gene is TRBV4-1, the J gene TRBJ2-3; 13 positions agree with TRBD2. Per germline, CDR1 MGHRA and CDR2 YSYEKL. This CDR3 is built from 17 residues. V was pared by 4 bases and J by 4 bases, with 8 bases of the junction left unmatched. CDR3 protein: CASSRQTSGGLSDTQYF. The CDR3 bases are TGCGCCAGCAGCCGACAGACTAGCGGGGGGTTGTCAGATACGCAGTATTTT.